The 32 T cell receptor beta chains below come from one sample, sequenced in a study of T cell responses to AZD1222 COVID-19 vaccine. Repertoires were generated with immunoSEQ multiplex PCR, while TCRdb's copy carries only in-frame clones and drops some. The table has 130,000 to 150,000 clones, about nine tenths seen once; the top ten hold approximately 1.8%. The input for sequencing was peripheral blood, taken 28 days after the second AZD1222 dose. These receptors were obtained from an adult who received the AZD1222 COVID-19 vaccine.

This chain joins TRBV5-1 and TRBJ2-5; 7 bases agree with TRBD1. Trimming removed 0 bases from V and 1 base from J; junction bases left unmatched: 6. This CDR3 region has 16 residues. From germline, CDR1 is SGHRS and CDR2 YFSETQ. CDR3 in DNA: TGCGCCAGCAGCTTGGCTCAGGGGGAGTTCCAAGAGACCCAGTACTTC. The encoded protein is CASSLAQGEFQETQYF.

This clone is a singleton in its sample. The gene calls are TRBV18 and TRBJ2-7; 11 nucleotides line up with TRBD2. CDR1 and CDR2 from the germline V gene are KGHSH and LQKENI. Trimming removed 6 bases from V and 5 bases from J; junction bases left unmatched: 6. The CDR3 is made up of 14 amino acids. The CDR3, as DNA: TGTGCCAGCTCTACTAGCGGGAGACTGGACGAGCAGTACTTC. Its protein is CASSTSGRLDEQYF.

The chain employs TRBV9 and TRBJ1-2, with D hard to call. Deletions cut 6 bases from V and 4 bases from J, with 19 bases between. Germline CDR1 and CDR2: SGDLS and YYNGEE. The CDR3 runs to 15 residues. CDR3 residues: CASTGPISGAYGYTF. In nucleotides, the CDR3 is TGTGCCAGCACCGGGCCAATATCCGGAGCCTATGGCTACACCTTC.

This rearrangement joins TRBV27 to TRBJ1-4; D is uncertain. This CDR3 comprises 14 residues. CDR1 is MNHEY, CDR2 SMNVEV, per germline (reference sequence). Trimming removed 4 bases at V and 8 bases at J, with 14 bases between. CDR3 loop: CASSSGMTKEKLFF. Written as DNA, the CDR3 is TGTGCCAGCAGTTCTGGAATGACCAAGGAAAAACTGTTTTTT.

This clone appeared once. This chain connects TRBV10-1 to TRBJ1-1; D gene uncertain. The germline V gene has CDR1 WNHNN and CDR2 SYGVQD (reference sequence). The ends were cut back, 4 bases at V and 2 bases at J, with 5 bases in the middle. This CDR3 spans 12 amino acids. The CDR3 nucleotides are TGCGCCAGCAGTGCTAGAAACACTGAAGCTTTCTTT. Translation gives CASSARNTEAFF.

The chain combines TRBV10-3 with TRBJ1-3; the D is unclear. Germline values: CDR1 ENHRY, CDR2 SYGVKD. The CDR3 runs 13 residues. V shed 10 bases and J shed 8 bases, with 18 bases lying between them. For the CDR3, the DNA is TGTGCCACGACCCTTGCGGATATCGACACCATATATTTT. Protein product: CATTLADIDTIYF.

The chain has TRBV7-2 and TRBJ2-7; D is uncertain. Per the germline V gene, CDR1 is SGHTA and CDR2 is FQGNSA. V shed 1 base and J shed 4 bases, with 11 bases lying between them. This CDR3 spans 14 amino acids. CDR3 in amino acids: CASSLGRQAYEQYF. CDR3 bases: TGTGCCAGCAGCTTAGGGCGGCAGGCTTACGAGCAGTACTTC.

The chain carries TRBV6-5 and TRBJ2-5, with 9 bases identical to TRBD2. V trimming: 2 bases; J trimming: 4 bases; junction bases outside the gene matches: 5. The CDR3 is 15 amino acids. Germline CDR1 is MNHEY and CDR2 is SVGAGI. In DNA form, the CDR3 reads TGTGCCAGCAGTTACCTTGGCGGGAGGGTAGAGACCCAGTACTTC. This encodes CASSYLGGRVETQYF.

This clone was counted between two and nine times. The chain uses TRBV19 and TRBJ2-1; perhaps TRBD2 as D (5 bases). CDR1 is LNHDA and CDR2 is SQIVND in the germline V gene (reference sequence). CDR3 length: 14 amino acids. The V gene lost 3 bases and the J gene lost 3 bases, with 9 bases spanning the gap. The CDR3 protein is CASSMRGIYNEQFF. CDR3 nucleotides: TGTGCCAGTAGTATGCGAGGGATCTACAATGAGCAGTTCTTC.

The chain joins TRBV10-1 to TRBJ2-1; D is perhaps TRBD2 (5 bases). V lost 5 bases to trimming and J lost 3 bases, with 17 bases between them. The CDR3 is made up of 16 amino acids. The germline gives CDR1 WNHNN, CDR2 SYGVQD (reference sequence). The CDR3: CASSFEFPGVYNEQFF. The CDR3 region has the DNA TGCGCCAGCAGTTTTGAATTCCCCGGGGTCTACAATGAGCAGTTCTTC.

The chain has TRBV15 and TRBJ2-1; 8 nucleotides line up with TRBD2. Germline V gene lookup returns CDR1 LNHNV and CDR2 YYDKDF (reference sequence). The CDR3 is 14 amino acids. V shed 1 base and J 10 bases; nucleotides not matched to a gene: 6. The CDR3 region is CATSRGPGLGEQFF. As DNA, the CDR3 is TGTGCCACCAGCAGAGGACCGGGACTAGGGGAGCAGTTCTTC.

The rearrangement uses TRBV4-1 and TRBJ1-1; D may be TRBD1 (5 bases). The CDR3 contains 15 residues. V lost 1 base to trimming and J lost 4 bases, with 13 bases between them. CDR1 and CDR2 (germline): MGHRA, YSYEKL. The CDR3 coding sequence is TGCGCCAGCAGCCAAGTAATGGGGCGGGGCACTGAAGCTTTCTTT. Its protein product is CASSQVMGRGTEAFF.

The CDR3 region is CAINPESYNEQFF. CDR3 sequence (DNA): TGTGCCATCAACCCAGAGTCCTACAATGAGCAGTTCTTC. V is TRBV10-3 and J is TRBJ2-1; D call uncertain. The CDR3 loop spans 13 amino acids. In germline, CDR1 is ENHRY, CDR2 SYGVKD. Trimming removed 7 bases at V and 1 base at J, with 8 bases between.

The gene calls are TRBV28 and TRBJ2-1; D uncertain. The V and J ends lost 3 bases and 10 bases respectively, with 7 bases between them. The CDR3 sequence is 11 residues long. The germline gives CDR1 MDHEN, CDR2 SYDVKM. This CDR3 reads CASSFRREQFF. The CDR3 DNA reads TGTGCCAGCAGTTTTCGGCGGGAGCAGTTCTTC.

J is TRBJ1-2 and V is TRBV28, with D hard to call. The CDR3 has 14 residues. Germline CDR1 MDHEN, CDR2 SYDVKM. Trimming stripped 6 bases from V and 1 base from J, with 12 bases between. The CDR3 sequence: CASRTNGVNYGYTF. CDR3 coding DNA: TGTGCCAGCAGGACGAACGGGGTTAACTATGGCTACACCTTC.

V and J are TRBV18 and TRBJ1-1; D is unclear. Trimming stripped 2 bases from V and 4 bases from J, with 8 bases between. The CDR3 consists of 13 residues. Per the germline V gene, CDR1 is KGHSH and CDR2 is LQKENI. CDR3 nucleotides: TGTGCCAGCTCACCAGGGTCGGTCACTGAAGCTTTCTTT. It yields the protein CASSPGSVTEAFF.

The gene calls are TRBV5-4 and TRBJ1-2; maybe TRBD1 (5 bases). The CDR3 length is 15 residues. The V end lost 0 bases, the J end lost 4 bases, and 13 bases lay between the germline ends. Germline CDR1 and CDR2: SGHNT and YYREEE (reference sequence). CDR3 in DNA: TGTGCCAGCAGCTTGGGGACAATCAAGGCCTATGGCTACACCTTC. Protein product: CASSLGTIKAYGYTF.

This clone came up a few times. The CDR3 protein is CASSPGLAGETQYF. As DNA, the CDR3 is TGCGCCAGCAGCCCAGGACTAGCGGGAGAGACCCAGTACTTC. The chain combines TRBV5-1 with TRBJ2-5; 11 bases agree with TRBD2. With 4 bases clipped from V and 4 bases from J, the junction kept 3 bases outside the gene matches. Germline V gene sequence: CDR1 SGHRS, CDR2 YFSETQ. This CDR3 contains 14 residues.

With regard to this clone: In the same sample, other DNA sequences code for this CDR3. CDR3 DNA sequence: TGTGCCTGGAGTCGGCAGGATAATCAGCCCCAGCATTTT. Translated: CAWSRQDNQPQHF. This rearrangement joins TRBV30 to TRBJ1-5; D remains ambiguous. CDR1 GTSNPN and CDR2 SVGIG come from the germline V gene (reference sequence). The CDR3 runs 13 residues. Trimming took 2 bases from V and 4 from J, leaving 9 bases between them.

V and J are TRBV6-2 or TRBV6-3 and TRBJ2-7, with TRBD1 matching 9 bases. This CDR3 contains 14 residues. Trimming removed 2 bases from V and 4 bases from J; junction bases left unmatched: 3. CDR1 MNHEY and CDR2 SVGEGT come from the germline V gene. The CDR3: CASSYLGQGYEQYF. The CDR3 bases are TGTGCCAGCAGTTACCTGGGACAGGGTTACGAGCAGTACTTC.

This clone was picked up one time. The chain employs TRBV6-5 and TRBJ1-1; a weak D match, TRBD1 (6 bases). The CDR3 extends over 14 amino acids. Germline V gives CDR1 MNHEY, CDR2 SVGAGI. V was trimmed by 6 bases and J by 6 bases, leaving 17 bases between them. This CDR3 is CASRKQGRGAEAFF. Here the CDR3 DNA reads TGTGCCAGCAGAAAACAGGGAAGAGGAGCTGAAGCTTTCTTT.

The CDR3 DNA reads TGTGCCAGCAGTTTTTCGCTGGGAGAGACCCAGTACTTC. Translating it yields CASSFSLGETQYF. The J gene is TRBJ2-5, the V gene TRBV12-3 or TRBV12-4; unclear D gene. V lost 3 bases, J lost 4 bases, and 9 bases lay in between. The CDR3 contains 13 residues.

The chain links TRBV9 to TRBJ2-1; D might be TRBD1 (5 bases). The germline gives CDR1 SGDLS, CDR2 YYNGEE. The CDR3 has 14 amino acids. The V end lost 3 bases, the J end lost 0 bases, and 7 bases lay between the germline ends. The CDR3 region is CASSEGFSYNEQFF. CDR3 nucleotide sequence: TGTGCCAGCAGCGAGGGGTTCTCCTACAATGAGCAGTTCTTC.

The chain combines TRBV7-9 with TRBJ2-7, with 7 bases identical to TRBD1. Trimming cost V 6 bases and J 1 base; bases outside gene matches: 9. Germline assignment: CDR1 SEHNR and CDR2 FQNEAQ (reference sequence). The length of the CDR3 is 15 residues. In nucleotides, the CDR3 is TGTGCCAGCAGTTATGTGAGACAGGGTTCCTACGAGCAGTACTTC. This sequence encodes CASSYVRQGSYEQYF.

For the CDR3, the DNA is TGTGCCAGCAGTTCAGGGCGGGGACTCCTGAACACTGAAGCTTTCTTT. Its translation is CASSSGRGLLNTEAFF. The V call is TRBV7-2, the J call TRBJ1-1, with a weak D call TRBD1 (5 bases). Germline V gene data show CDR1 as SGHTA and CDR2 as FQGNSA. CDR3 size: 16 residues. Trimming stripped 6 bases from V and 0 bases from J, with 17 bases between.

The chain couples TRBV6-5 to TRBJ1-2; TRBD1 is a possible D gene (6 bases). From germline, CDR1 is MNHEY and CDR2 SVGAGI. Trimming cost V 3 bases and J 2 bases, with 13 bases left between them. This CDR3 is 15 amino acids long. CDR3 residues: CASSYGTNSNYGYTF. The CDR3 DNA sequence: TGTGCCAGCAGTTATGGGACAAACTCCAACTATGGCTACACCTTC.

This clone has more than one count but fewer than ten. The chain employs TRBV28 and TRBJ2-2; 8 bases align to TRBD2. Unmatched junction bases numbered 7, after V lost 3 bases and J lost 7 bases. The CDR3 has 15 amino acids. Germline loops: CDR1 MDHEN, CDR2 SYDVKM. Written as DNA, the CDR3 is TGTGCCAGCAGTTTTGTCGGGACTAGTTTCGGGGAGCTGTTTTTT. It translates to CASSFVGTSFGELFF.

The chain couples TRBV15 to TRBJ2-7; a weak D match, TRBD2 (7 bases). The CDR3 extends over 16 amino acids. CDR1 and CDR2 from the germline V gene are LNHNV and YYDKDF (reference sequence). Trimming removed 4 bases at V and 0 bases at J, with 16 bases between. This CDR3 reads CATSIRKGDYSYEQYF. The DNA of the CDR3 is TGTGCCACCAGCATAAGGAAGGGGGACTACTCCTACGAGCAGTACTTC.

This clone is a singleton in its sample. The chain uses TRBV20-1 and TRBJ2-1; 9 positions match TRBD2. Looked up from germline, CDR1 is DFQATT and CDR2 is SNEGSKA (reference sequence). There are 14 residues in the CDR3. Trimming removed 3 bases from V and 5 bases from J; junction bases left unmatched: 5. CDR3 loop: CSASSGRPHNEQFF. The CDR3 bases are TGCAGTGCTAGTAGCGGGAGACCTCACAATGAGCAGTTCTTC.

The chain recombines TRBV24-1 with TRBJ2-7; maybe TRBD2 (5 bases). Trimming shortened V by 12 bases and J by 9 bases, and 26 bases separated the two germline ends. Germline V gene data show CDR1 as KGHDR and CDR2 as SFDVKD. The CDR3 loop spans 14 amino acids. The CDR3 protein is CASFPPVVREGQYF. CDR3 coding DNA: TGTGCCTCATTCCCACCGGTCGTGAGAGAGGGGCAGTACTTC.

V usage is TRBV5-1 and J usage is TRBJ1-1, with TRBD1 matching 9 bases. CDR1 is SGHRS, CDR2 YFSETQ, per germline. The CDR3 covers 14 residues. V gave up 5 bases and J gave up 5 bases; unmatched junction bases: 7. This CDR3 reads CASRLQGAETEAFF. For the CDR3, the DNA is TGCGCCAGCAGGCTACAGGGGGCTGAGACTGAAGCTTTCTTT.

V usage is TRBV19 and J usage is TRBJ2-3, with a possible D match to TRBD1 (5 bases). Germline V gene sequence: CDR1 LNHDA, CDR2 SQIVND (reference sequence). Trimming removed 1 base at V and 0 bases at J, with 11 bases between. This CDR3 is built from 16 residues. CDR3 protein: CASSIVQGPSTDTQYF. CDR3 DNA sequence: TGTGCCAGTAGTATAGTCCAGGGTCCTAGCACAGATACGCAGTATTTT.